Listed below are T cell receptor beta chains from one sample, sequenced in a study of T cells in Graves' hyperthyroidism and ophthalmopathy. TCRdb reprocessed the multiplex PCR reads with MiXCR, giving one entry per CDR3 protein. The table shows approximately 600,000 distinct CDR3 sequences, with less than 25% occurring only once. Material for sequencing was blood. These receptors all come from a man aged 25 to 40 with Graves' ophthalmopathy. The CDR3 runs from the conserved cysteine through the conserved F or W. D genes are given only for firm matches. Clone size, where shown, is once, few, many, or a class for clones that have expanded.

j_call	d_call	clone_size	v_call	cdr3_nt	cdr3_aa
TRBJ2-5	NA	NA	TRBV7-9	TGTGCCAGCAGCTCCAGGGGGGCAGGTTCGGAGACCCAGTACTTC	CASSSRGAGSETQYF
TRBJ2-7	TRBD1	few	TRBV11-2	TGTGCCAGCAGCTTGACAGGGACCCATTTGGAGCAGTACTTC	CASSLTGTHLEQYF
TRBJ1-4	TRBD1	NA	TRBV6-1	TGTGCCAGCAGGGACTGGACAGGTTCTAATGAAAAACTGTTTTTT	CASRDWTGSNEKLFF
TRBJ2-7	TRBD1	NA	TRBV27	TGTGCCAGCAGTCGGCAGGGACAGTCCAAGTCCTACGAGCAGTACTTC	CASSRQGQSKSYEQYF
TRBJ2-7	NA	few	TRBV15	TGTGCCACCAGCAGAGGACCAGGATCCTACGAGCAGTACTTC	CATSRGPGSYEQYF
TRBJ2-3	NA	many	TRBV3-1	TGTGCCAGCAGCCAAGTGGGAACTGGCCCAGATACGCAGTATTTT	CASSQVGTGPDTQYF
TRBJ2-3	TRBD2	NA	TRBV4-1	TGCGCCAGCAGCCAAGATAGCGGGAGGGCGGCAGATACGCAGTATTTT	CASSQDSGRAADTQYF
TRBJ2-3	NA	many	TRBV3-1	TGTGCCAGCAGCCAAGGTGGGAGAGGCACAGATACGCAGTATTTT	CASSQGGRGTDTQYF
TRBJ2-7	NA	many	TRBV6-1	TGTGCCAGCAGTGAAGAGTTGGTCAAGCAGTACTTC	CASSEELVKQYF
TRBJ1-3	NA	once	TRBV28	TGTGCCAGCAGTTTATACGGTGGAAACACCATATATTTT	CASSLYGGNTIYF
TRBJ1-5	NA	NA	TRBV10-3	TGTGCCATCAGTGATCGGGGCGGCAATCAGCCCCAGCATTTT	CAISDRGGNQPQHF
TRBJ2-1	TRBD2	once	TRBV5-1	TGCGCCAGCAGCTTGCGGCTAGCGGGAAAAGATGAGCAGTTCTTC	CASSLRLAGKDEQFF
TRBJ1-3	NA	many	TRBV12-3/TRBV12-4	TGTGCCAGCACCCCTAACTCTGGAAACACCATATATTTT	CASTPNSGNTIYF
TRBJ2-7	TRBD2	few	TRBV7-8	TGTGCCAGCAGCTTAGCGCGTTTCGCACTAGCGGGAGGGCAAAACGAGCAGTACTTC	CASSLARFALAGGQNEQYF
TRBJ1-5	NA	NA	TRBV12-3/TRBV12-4	TGTGCCGGCAGTTTGGGGGGGCCTACGGATCAGCCCCAGCATTTT	CAGSLGGPTDQPQHF